These 20 T cell receptor beta chains came from one sample sequenced in a study of blood T cell repertoires in COVID-19. Assay: immunoSEQ multiplex PCR; the TCRdb copy retains only in-frame clones and omits some. The table has roughly 400,000 clones, approximately 87% seen once. The sequencing sample was made of PBMCs or T cells enriched from blood (not recorded which). These receptors were collected from a woman in her fifties or sixties who had recovered from COVID-19.

The chain recombines TRBV6-5 with TRBJ1-2, with 8 bases matching TRBD1. The CDR3 loop spans 16 amino acids. Germline assignment: CDR1 MNHEY and CDR2 SVGAGI. The V gene end was trimmed by 2 bases and the J gene end by 2 bases; junction bases not matched to a gene: 7. CDR3 protein: CASSYPQGARNYGYTF. The CDR3 region has the DNA TGTGCCAGCAGTTACCCTCAGGGGGCTCGAAACTATGGCTACACCTTC.

This sequence joins TRBV6-5 and TRBJ1-2; the D gene is possibly TRBD1 (5 bases). The germline gives CDR1 MNHEY, CDR2 SVGAGI. The CDR3 runs 14 residues. The V end lost 8 bases, the J end lost 0 bases, and 13 bases lay between the germline ends. This CDR3 is CASQLGGTNYGYTF. The CDR3 DNA follows: TGTGCCAGCCAGCTCGGGGGAACTAACTATGGCTACACCTTC.

This clone was seen a single time. V and J are TRBV21-1 and TRBJ2-5; the D call TRBD1 from the table was never checked on the DNA. TRBV21-1 is a pseudogene. CDR3 length: 16 residues. The CDR3: CASSQGGQGARETQYF. The CDR3 DNA follows: TGTGCCAGCAGCCAAGGCGGACAGGGGGCCCGGGAGACCCAGTACTTC.

To note about this clone: The same CDR3 can be traced to other DNA sequences in this sample. The rearrangement uses TRBV12-3 or TRBV12-4 and TRBJ1-2; 7 bases agree with TRBD1. V lost 5 bases, J lost 4 bases, and 4 bases stayed unmatched. The CDR3 has 13 amino acids. The CDR3: CASSPGTVYGYTF. The CDR3 DNA is TGTGCCAGCAGTCCGGGGACAGTCTATGGCTACACCTTC.

The chain has TRBV5-1 and TRBJ2-2; 10 nucleotides align to TRBD1. This CDR3 spans 14 amino acids. Germline V gene sequence: CDR1 SGHRS, CDR2 YFSETQ. After removal of 7 bases from V and 3 bases from J, the junction contained 3 bases not matched to a gene. The CDR3: CASFGTGDTGELFF. The CDR3 DNA is TGCGCCAGCTTCGGGACAGGGGACACCGGGGAGCTGTTTTTT.

This chain links TRBV4-2 with TRBJ1-5; the D is unclear. Trimming cost V 1 base and J 1 base, with 11 bases left between them. Germline V gene lookup returns CDR1 LGHNA and CDR2 YNFKEQ. The CDR3 runs 16 residues. This CDR3 reads CASSQGGTGSNQPQHF. Written as DNA, the CDR3 is TGTGCCAGCAGCCAAGGGGGTACGGGAAGCAATCAGCCCCAGCATTTT.

This clone was observed a single time. The genes are TRBV5-4 and TRBJ2-5; D is perhaps TRBD2 (5 bases). Germline CDR1 and CDR2: SGHNT and YYREEE (reference sequence). CDR3 size: 13 residues. V lost 3 bases and J lost 5, with 11 bases in between. CDR3 bases: TGTGCCAGCAGCTCCTGGGAGACGGAGACCCAGTACTTC. It encodes CASSSWETETQYF. The full variable domain, its missing parts supplied by reference TRBV5-4 and TRBJ2-5, is ETGVTQSPTHLIKTRGQQVTLRCSSQSGHNTVSWYQQALGQGPQFIFQYYREEENGRGNFPPRFSGLQFPNYSSELNVNALELDDSALYLCASSSWETETQYFGPGTRLLVL.

This chain uses TRBV3-1 (or the pseudogene TRBV3-2) with TRBJ1-1, with a weak D call TRBD1 (6 bases). CDR1 and CDR2 from the germline V gene are LGHDT and YNNKEL (reference sequence). Trimming stripped 1 base from V and 8 bases from J, with 11 bases between. CDR3 size: 13 residues. CDR3 sequence: CASSQAFGTEAFF. The CDR3 region has the DNA TGTGCCAGCAGCCAAGCATTCGGGACAGAAGCTTTCTTT.

The chain recombines TRBV4-2 with TRBJ1-1; possible D gene TRBD1, 5 bases. Trimming took 1 base from V and 10 from J, leaving 16 bases between them. The CDR3 consists of 14 residues. Looked up from germline, CDR1 is LGHNA and CDR2 is YNFKEQ. The CDR3 nucleotides are TGTGCCAGCAGCCAAGGGGGCGGGGACGTTCGAGCTTTCTTT. It specifies CASSQGGGDVRAFF.

The V gene is TRBV6-5, the J gene TRBJ2-5; no definite D call. There are 13 residues in the CDR3. Trimming removed 6 bases from V and 2 bases from J, with 10 bases in between. In germline, CDR1 is MNHEY, CDR2 SVGAGI. In DNA form, the CDR3 reads TGTGCCAGCAGCCCCACAGATCAAGAGACCCAGTACTTC. This sequence encodes CASSPTDQETQYF.

This clone was detected once. The V and J genes are TRBV3-1 (or the pseudogene TRBV3-2) and TRBJ1-4; 12 positions match TRBD1. Trimming took 3 bases from V and 0 from J; bases not matched to a gene: 8. The CDR3 sequence is 19 residues long. Germline values: CDR1 LGHDT, CDR2 YNNKEL (reference sequence). The CDR3 spells CASSHPGQGARSTNEKLFF. The CDR3 nucleotides are TGTGCCAGCAGCCACCCGGGACAGGGGGCTAGGTCAACTAATGAAAAACTGTTTTTT.

The chain combines TRBV21-1 with TRBJ2-5; TRBD1 is the table's D call, not checked against the DNA. TRBV21-1 is classified as a pseudogene. This CDR3 is built from 16 residues. The CDR3 spells CASSKERTDIQETQYF. The CDR3 nucleotides read TGTGCCAGCAGCAAAGAGCGGACAGACATTCAAGAGACCCAGTACTTC.

This clone has just one count. The V and J genes are TRBV7-8 and TRBJ2-7, with 11 bases lining up with TRBD1. CDR1 and CDR2 (germline): SGHVS, FQNEAQ. J lost 4 bases, V lost 5 bases, and 4 bases had no gene match. CDR3 length: 14 amino acids. The CDR3, as DNA: TGTGCCAGCAGCGGCGGGACAGGGGGTTACGAGCAGTACTTC. Translated: CASSGGTGGYEQYF.

The J gene is TRBJ1-2, the V gene TRBV6-2 or TRBV6-3; D is ambiguous. Between the trimmed V and J ends, which lost 6 bases and 2 bases, there was a span of 19 bases. The CDR3 runs to 16 residues. Germline-derived CDR1 and CDR2 are MNHEY and SVGEGT. This CDR3 reads CASSPPEEPVNYGYTF. The CDR3 region has the DNA TGTGCCAGCAGCCCACCGGAGGAACCAGTAAACTATGGCTACACCTTC.

The V and J genes are TRBV3-1 (or the pseudogene TRBV3-2) and TRBJ1-6; tentative D call: TRBD1 (6 bases). Trimming took 1 base from V and 7 from J, leaving 14 bases between them. The CDR3 consists of 16 residues. From germline, CDR1 is LGHDT and CDR2 YNNKEL (reference sequence). The CDR3 spells CASSQGPTGDNSPLHF. The DNA for the CDR3 is TGTGCCAGCAGCCAAGGTCCGACAGGCGACAATTCACCCCTCCACTTT.

The V call is TRBV7-2, the J call TRBJ1-5, with TRBD1 identical over 8 bases. This CDR3 has 15 residues. The germline V gene has CDR1 SGHTA and CDR2 FQGNSA. V lost 11 bases and J lost 2; bases outside the gene matches: 11. DNA of the CDR3: TGTGCCCGATCGACAGGGGCGGAGGGCAATCAGCCCCAGCATTTT. It specifies CARSTGAEGNQPQHF.

This clone was detected once. The chain links TRBV24-1 to TRBJ1-1, with 8 positions matching TRBD1. Germline assignment: CDR1 KGHDR and CDR2 SFDVKD. V shed 6 bases and J 12 bases; nucleotides not matched to a gene: 11. The CDR3 consists of 13 residues. The CDR3 loop reads CATSQDREKGSFF. The CDR3 bases are TGTGCCACCAGTCAGGACAGGGAGAAGGGATCTTTCTTT.

The J gene is TRBJ1-2, the V gene TRBV30; D remains ambiguous. Germline V gene data show CDR1 as GTSNPN and CDR2 as SVGIG (reference sequence). This CDR3 has 11 amino acids. Trimming pared 4 bases from V and 6 bases from J, leaving 9 bases between. CDR3: CAWTGGDGYTF. CDR3 DNA sequence: TGTGCCTGGACGGGTGGAGATGGCTACACCTTC.

The chain recombines TRBV18 with TRBJ2-7; the D gene is possibly TRBD2 (6 bases). Germline CDR1 and CDR2: KGHSH and LQKENI. The V gene lost 4 bases and the J gene lost 1 base, with 8 bases spanning the gap. The CDR3 spans 13 residues. The CDR3 DNA sequence: TGTGCCAGCTCACGGGGGGAGTCCTACGAGCAGTACTTC. Translated: CASSRGESYEQYF.

This clone was seen a few times. The gene calls are TRBV10-2 and TRBJ1-5; the D gene is possibly TRBD1 (6 bases). The CDR3 has 13 amino acids. CDR1 and CDR2 from the germline V gene are WSHSY and SAAADI. The ends were cut back, 5 bases at V and 6 bases at J, with 11 bases in the middle. This chain's CDR3 is CASSTAGVQPQHF. As DNA, the CDR3 is TGCGCCAGCAGTACAGCAGGGGTTCAGCCCCAGCATTTT.